The rows below give T cell receptor beta chains drawn from one sample of a study of beta chain features in type 1 diabetes. Measured with immunoSEQ multiplex PCR; TCRdb has only the in-frame clones, and not every one. Of roughly 130,000 clones listed, less than 20% are singletons. The sample comprised central memory CD4+ T cells from blood. These receptors were obtained from a young man with type 1 diabetes. The CDR3 runs from the conserved cysteine through the conserved F or W. D genes are given only for firm matches. Rows give clone size only sometimes, using once, few, many, or a class for an expanded clone.

>.|13|TRBV4-3|many|TRBJ2-5
TGCGCCAGCAGCCAAGATTGGAGCCACCCGAGCGACTTC
CASSQDWSHPSDF
>.|17|TRBV2|few|TRBJ1-5
TGTGCCAGCAGTTCACCCCGGGGGACAAGGGGGAATCAGCCCCAGCATTTT
CASSSPRGTRGNQPQHF
>.|14|TRBV23-1|many|TRBJ2-1
TGCGCTCGTAGAAGCGGGCGCTCCTACAATGAGCAGTTCTTC
CARRSGRSYNEQFF
>.|14|TRBV4-3|few|TRBJ2-1
TGCGCCAGCAGCCAAGATCCCGGGAGCAATGAGCAGTTCTTC
CASSQDPGSNEQFF
>.|14|TRBV6-5|.|TRBJ1-1
TGTGCCAGCTCCTTAATCACGCAGGGCACTGAAGCTTTCTTT
CASSLITQGTEAFF
>TRBD1|14|TRBV5-4|.|TRBJ2-3
TGTGCCAGCAGGCCTGACAGGGGTATGGGTACGCAGTATTTT
CASRPDRGMGTQYF
>TRBD2|15|TRBV7-2|few|TRBJ2-3
TGTGCCAGCACACTAGCGGGGGGATCCACAGATACGCAGTATTTT
CASTLAGGSTDTQYF
>.|12|TRBV28|few|TRBJ1-5
TGTGCCAGCAGAGAGACTAATCAGCCCCAGCATTTT
CASRETNQPQHF
>TRBD1|16|TRBV15|.|TRBJ1-2
TGTGCCACCAGCAGAGATCGGACAGGGGGATCATATGGCTACACCTTC
CATSRDRTGGSYGYTF
>.|12|TRBV10-3|.|TRBJ2-7
TGTGCCAGCAGCGCCCAGGACGGCCAAAATCGGTTC
CASSAQDGQNRF
>.|18|TRBV10-3|few|TRBJ2-3
TGTGCCACTTCCGGGGCCCGCCAGGGAAGATCCAGGGAGGATACGCAGTATTTT
CATSGARQGRSREDTQYF
>TRBD1|15|TRBV5-1|few|TRBJ2-6
TGCGCCAGCAGCTCGACAGGGGTTGGGGCCAACGTCCTGACTTTC
CASSSTGVGANVLTF
>TRBD1|13|TRBV29-1|.|TRBJ2-5
TGCAGCGTATTACAGGGGGCGTGGGAGACCCAGTACTTC
CSVLQGAWETQYF
>.|14|TRBV19|.|TRBJ1-5
TGTGCCAGTAGCAGGGACATGTTCAATCAGCCCCAGCATTTT
CASSRDMFNQPQHF
>.|12|TRBV10-3|.|TRBJ1-6
TGTGCCATCAGTGAAGGGGATTCACCCCTCCACTTT
CAISEGDSPLHF
>.|15|TRBV29-1|.|TRBJ1-5
TGCAGCATCCCCGGGGCAGCGAATAGCAATCAGCCCCAGCATTTT
CSIPGAANSNQPQHF
>TRBD1|16|TRBV18|few|TRBJ2-7
TGTGCCAGCTCACCAGCCGTTACAGGGGGTTCCTACGAGCAGTACTTC
CASSPAVTGGSYEQYF
>TRBD1|14|TRBV11-2|few|TRBJ2-5
TGTGCCAGCAGCACACAGGGGGCTGTGGAGACCCAGTACTTC
CASSTQGAVETQYF
>TRBD1|16|TRBV19|few|TRBJ2-2
TGTGCCAGTAGTATTTTGTGGACAGGGGGCCTCGGGGAGCTGTTTTTT
CASSILWTGGLGELFF
>TRBD1|18|TRBV7-8|.|TRBJ2-1
TGTGCCAGCAGCCCCCTCATAACCAGGGGGAGTTCCTACAATGAGCAGTTCTTC
CASSPLITRGSSYNEQFF
>TRBD2|13|TRBV11-2|.|TRBJ2-1
TGTGCCAGCAGCGCAGGGACTAGCGGTGAGCAGTTCTTC
CASSAGTSGEQFF
>.|13|TRBV29-1|few|TRBJ1-2
TGCAGCGCCCAGGACAGTCCTCTTTATGGCTACACCTTC
CSAQDSPLYGYTF
>.|13|TRBV2|.|TRBJ1-1
TGTGCCAGCAAAGGACAGCTGAACACTGAAGCTTTCTTT
CASKGQLNTEAFF
>.|13|TRBV7-6|.|TRBJ2-5
TGTGCCAGCAGCTTTTACGGGGCAGAGACCCAGTACTTC
CASSFYGAETQYF
>TRBD1|15|TRBV4-2|few|TRBJ2-5
TGTGCCAGCAGCCAAACTGACAGGGTGGTAGAGACCCAGTACTTC
CASSQTDRVVETQYF
>.|11|TRBV7-2|.|TRBJ1-5
TGTGCCAGCAGCTTTTGGCAGCCCCAGCATTTT
CASSFWQPQHF
>TRBD2|16|TRBV7-8|.|TRBJ2-1
TGTGCCAGCAGCTCCTTTCCCGGGGGGATCTACAATGAGCAGTTCTTC
CASSSFPGGIYNEQFF
>TRBD2|14|TRBV30|.|TRBJ2-3
TGTGCCTGGAGCCTAGCGGGGGGGCCAAATACGCAGTATTTT
CAWSLAGGPNTQYF
>.|13|TRBV7-2|few|TRBJ1-4
TGTGCCAGCCGTCTCGGGAGGGACGAAAAACTGTTTTTT
CASRLGRDEKLFF
>TRBD1|16|TRBV7-2|.|TRBJ1-2
TGTGCCAGCACCTCAGGCCGGGGACAGGGGATCTATGGCTACACCTTC
CASTSGRGQGIYGYTF
>.|14|TRBV4-1|.|TRBJ1-2
TGCGCCAGCAAGTTGGAAGCAGGGGTCTATGGCTACACCTTC
CASKLEAGVYGYTF
>.|14|TRBV6-6|few|TRBJ2-3
TGTGCCAGCAGCCCCGGTAGAAGGTCGGATACGCAGTATTTT
CASSPGRRSDTQYF